The entry below describes one T cell receptor beta chain. Its antigen remains undetermined. No clone much larger than this one lies a single base away; base qualities are absent. The CDR3 regions of human TCRbeta chains were analyzed by immunosequencing. The published analysis was carried out like this. TCRs in the repertoires were matched against a reference library of SARS-CoV-2-specific TCRs that had been generated with the MIRA antigen-specificity platform. Breadth was defined as the fraction of unique TCRs that were SARS-CoV-2-associated. Depth was defined as the fraction of total T cells that were SARS-CoV-2-associated. Using the MIRA data, each spike-specific TCR was assigned both to the spike region to which the TCR was reactive and to a CD4 or CD8 class. Log10-transformed breadth and depth values were compared by one-way ANOVA with Sidak's multiple comparisons tests. TCRdb took this table from immuneACCESS and kept in-frame rearrangements with V and J called. Such tables lack part of the clones; where checked against another copy, unresolved V genes explain under half of the gap, and the rest is unexplained. The V and J calls and clone size come from that table; D and trimming were worked out from the DNA. This sample lists some 200,000 clones; approximately 94% were detected once. The ten largest clonotypes hold 3.6% of the sample.

This record comes from a study of T cell responses to AZD1222 COVID-19 vaccine (dated by TCRdb to the early 2020s). Turning to the overall study: A total of 233 trial participants underwent TCR sequencing, of whom 200 to 220 received two doses of AZD1222 and about 25 received two doses of the MenACWY control vaccine. Trial participants were enrolled by age into 18-55, 56-69 and 70-plus year subgroups, with approximately 150, 30 and 60 TCR-sequenced participants respectively.

Points the paper makes about the study in general: Reportedly, close to half of the unique spike-specific TCRs recognized epitopes lying outside the regions that are mutated in the B.1.351 and B.1.1.7 variants. After two AZD1222 doses, spike-specific TCR breadth and depth were significantly higher than at day 0 and than in MenACWY recipients. Conclusions about previously exposed vaccinees were limited because only a handful of AZD1222 recipients were SARS-CoV-2 seropositive at baseline. Because no samples from the day 14 peak response were available, repertoires could be characterized only after the peak T cell response. In the small 56-69-year group, the increase in depth fell short of significance, most likely because of low power. The vaccine-associated CD4 TCRs covered the entire spike protein, and the dominant responses fell in regions 160-218 and 743-854. Participants were mostly white British and included more females than males, and it was suggested by the authors that clonal diversity may have been underestimated.

CDR1 and CDR2 (SGHTA, FQGNSA) derive from the germline V gene. The cysteine opens and the phenylalanine closes a CDR3 of 14 amino acids. The sequence is cut down to CDR3 DNA, 42 bases in frame from base 1. The germline ends are 15 bases apart after V is trimmed by 6 bases and J by 4 bases. Explained via the paper, the time point label denotes: about 28 days (+/-7) after the second vaccine dose. Interpreted using the paper, the treatment or condition label stands for: meningococcal conjugate vaccine given as trial control. Samples from vaccinated people were obtained from the UK trials COV001 and COV002, which included a single-blind randomized controlled phase 2/3 trial of AZD1222 (ChAdOx1 nCoV-19) in healthy adults. Trial participant PBMC samples were collected at day 0 and day 28 after the second dose for TCRbeta chain sequencing.

Here the sequenced sample was peripheral blood, taken 28 days after the second dose of the MenACWY control vaccine. The V and J segments used are TRBV7-2 and TRBJ1-2; the D gene is perhaps TRBD1, from 5 matching bases. The receptor comes from an adult who received the MenACWY meningococcal vaccine as a control. The DNA sequence is as follows: TGTGCCAGCAGACCAATAACAGGAATCTATGGCTACACCTTC. Its amino acids are CASRPITGIYGYTF.